Each of the 26 T cell receptor beta chains below was sequenced from the same sample in a study of tumor and adjacent non-tumor tissue in lung cancer (dated by TCRdb to the late 2010s). RNA was extracted from bulk unsorted tissue and checked for quality with a NanoDrop ND-1000 and an Agilent 2100. Library generation was performed with multiplex PCR. TCRdb shows the sequencer as Illumina HiSeq 2500. TCRbeta libraries were built by three rounds of nested PCR using primers (Table S4), following protocols modified from ARM-PCR. TCRdb itself trimmed the public reads at Q25 with fastp, ran MiXCR and retained productive beta chains. Rows with one shared CDR3 protein collapse into an entry with the most common genes and DNA. Across this sample there are 71,000 or so distinct CDR3 sequences, with around 75% seen only once. The ten largest clones add up to about an eighth of the sample. The material sequenced was lung tumor tissue. Receptors originate from a woman between 50 and 59 years old with non-small cell lung cancer.

As to this clonotype: This CDR3 fails to terminate in the conserved phenylalanine or tryptophan, so it likely reflects a read error. This chain joins TRBV20-1 and TRBJ2-7; no firm D call. Germline V gene data show CDR1 as DFQATT and CDR2 as SNEGSKA (reference sequence). V lost 0 bases, J lost 4 bases, and 13 bases lay in between. The CDR3 is 14 amino acids. The CDR3 region is CSARDQSYGYEQYL. The CDR3 DNA sequence: TGCAGTGCTAGAGATCAGAGCTATGGGTACGAGCAGTACTTA.

About this clonotype: Mismatch with germline at one junction end may stem from a read error. The chain uses TRBV20-1 and TRBJ1-1, with D hard to call. This CDR3 region has 13 residues. CDR1 DFQATT and CDR2 SNEGSKA come from the germline V gene (reference sequence). The CDR3 DNA sequence: TGCAGTCCTAGTAACAACCTGAACACTGAAGCTTTCTTT. Protein sequence: CSPSNNLNTEAFF.

The chain recombines TRBV7-9 with TRBJ1-2, with D perhaps matching TRBD1 (5 bases). Deletions cut 5 bases from V and 5 bases from J, with 12 bases between. This CDR3 is built from 13 residues. Germline V gives CDR1 SEHNR, CDR2 FQNEAQ (reference sequence). The CDR3 protein is CASSEGLGYGYTF. CDR3 bases: TGTGCCAGCAGCGAGGGACTGGGATATGGCTACACCTTC.

A remark on this clonotype: Likely a read error: the CDR3 ends without its conserved phenylalanine or tryptophan. The chain recombines TRBV6-2 or TRBV6-3 with TRBJ2-1; unclear D gene. Looked up from germline, CDR1 is MNHEY and CDR2 is SVGEGT. CDR3 size: 13 residues. The CDR3 region has the DNA TGTACCAGCAAGCCGGATAGTAGGAATGAGCAGTTCTTA. Translated, it gives CTSKPDSRNEQFL.

Regarding this clonotype: A much larger clonotype is one base distant, so this may be a read error. The genes are TRBV28 and TRBJ1-2; weak D call: TRBD1 (5 bases). The CDR3 extends over 15 amino acids. Germline assignment: CDR1 MDHEN and CDR2 SYDVKM. The CDR3 loop is CAGSSKRDGNYGYTF. The CDR3 DNA reads as TGTGCCGGCAGTTCGAAGAGGGACGGTAACTATGGCTACACCTTC.

On this clonotype itself: The junction shows a germline mismatch at one end, possibly a read error. The J gene is TRBJ1-4, the V gene TRBV5-1, with 9 bases that match TRBD1. There are 15 residues in the CDR3. Germline CDR1 SGHRS, CDR2 YFSETQ. CDR3 nucleotide sequence: TGCGACAGCAGCATACAGGGGGCGACTAATAAAAAACTGTTTTTT. This sequence encodes CDSSIQGATNKKLFF. The full variable domain, with the rest looked up from reference TRBV5-1 and TRBJ1-4, is KAGVTQTPRYLIKTRGQQVTLSCSPISGHRSVSWYQQTPGQGLQFLFEYFSETQRNKGNFPGRFSGRQFSNSRSEMNVSTLELGDSALYLCDSSIQGATNKKLFFGSGTQLSVL.

A remark on this clonotype: Being one base from a much bigger clone, this may be a read error. J is TRBJ1-5 and V is TRBV5-1, with D maybe TRBD1 (6 bases). The germline V gene encodes CDR1 SGHRS and CDR2 YFSETQ. The CDR3 runs to 15 residues. Deletions cut 4 bases from V and 3 bases from J, with 14 bases between. The CDR3 DNA reads as TGCGCCAGCAGCGCGACAGGACTGAACAATCAGCCCCAGCATTTT. Its translation: CASSATGLNNQPQHF.

Worth noting for this clonotype: An end of the junction differs from the germline gene, which may be a read error. This chain links TRBV6-2 or TRBV6-3 with TRBJ2-1, with D perhaps given as TRBD1 or TRBD2 (5 bases each). The CDR3 covers 14 residues. Germline loops: CDR1 MNHEY, CDR2 SVGEGT. This CDR3 is CASSTSRRLGEQFF. CDR3 sequence (DNA): TGTGCCAGCAGCACATCTCGGCGGTTAGGGGAGCAATTCTTC.

For this clonotype: One junction end does not reproduce the germline sequence, and a read error may be involved. V is TRBV5-5 and J is TRBJ2-1; D remains ambiguous. The CDR3 consists of 17 residues. Germline values: CDR1 SGHKS, CDR2 YYEKEE (reference sequence). CDR3 region: CASSFELSRRSYNEQFF. The CDR3 nucleotides are TGTGCCAGTAGCTTTGAGCTGAGCAGGCGTTCCTACAATGAGCAGTTCTTC.

The chain uses TRBV12-3 or TRBV12-4 and TRBJ2-1; D not resolved. The V end was cut by 3 bases, the J end by 5 bases, with 8 bases between. The CDR3 extends over 13 amino acids. The CDR3 sequence is CASSFQGNNEQFF. The CDR3, as DNA: TGTGCCAGCAGTTTTCAAGGGAACAATGAGCAGTTCTTC.

On this clonotype: Likely a read error: the CDR3 ends without its conserved phenylalanine or tryptophan. The genes are TRBV24-1 and TRBJ2-1; unclear D gene. The CDR3 is 16 residues long. Germline loops: CDR1 KGHDR, CDR2 SFDVKD. This CDR3 is CPTSKVSSRSCNEQFS. The CDR3 nucleotides read TGTCCCACCAGTAAGGTCAGCAGCAGATCCTGTAATGAGCAGTTCTCC.

At least ten counts were recorded for this clonotype. The CDR3 reads CASSLGWGGEGEQFF. The CDR3 DNA sequence: TGTGCCAGCAGCTTAGGTTGGGGCGGGGAGGGTGAGCAGTTCTTC. The genes are TRBV7-8 and TRBJ2-1; 7 bases are a match to TRBD2. Germline V gene lookup returns CDR1 SGHVS and CDR2 FQNEAQ. The CDR3 consists of 15 residues. V was clipped by 1 base and J by 9 bases; unmatched bases: 9.

Comment on this clonotype: A read error may account for a junction end that differs from germline. V usage is TRBV6-5 and J usage is TRBJ2-3; the D gene could be TRBD1 or TRBD2 (5 bases each). The CDR3 extends over 15 amino acids. Germline values: CDR1 MNHEY, CDR2 SVGAGI. The DNA of the CDR3 is TGTGCTAGCAGTTACTCGTGGGGGAATACAGATACGCAGTATTTT. Translating it yields CASSYSWGNTDTQYF.

As to this clonotype: The germline gene is not matched at one end of the junction; a read error may be the cause. The chain combines TRBV28 with TRBJ2-3; D perhaps matches TRBD2 (5 bases). The CDR3 sequence is 14 residues long. CDR1 and CDR2 (germline): MDHEN, SYDVKM. CDR3 region: CASRLYYGVDAQYF. In nucleotides, the CDR3 is TGTGCCAGTAGGCTTTATTACGGGGTAGATGCGCAGTATTTT.

Note on this clonotype: The junction shows a germline mismatch at one end, possibly a read error. The rearrangement links TRBV4-3 to TRBJ2-1; 9 nucleotides agree with TRBD2. The CDR3 is 18 amino acids. Germline V CDR1 and CDR2: LGHNA, YSLEER. The chain's CDR3 is CANSQDPSGTSSYNEQFF. The CDR3 nucleotides read TGTGCCAACAGCCAAGACCCTAGCGGGACAAGCTCCTACAATGAGCAGTTCTTC.

This clonotype was counted a few times. A read error may produce the germline difference seen at one junction end. This chain connects TRBV11-2 to TRBJ2-1; TRBD2 aligns across 7 bases. CDR3 size: 17 residues. The germline CDR1 and CDR2 sequences are SGHAT and FQNNGV. The CDR3 spells CASAPEGGGSYYDEQFF. Written as DNA, the CDR3 is TGTGCCAGCGCCCCAGAGGGCGGGGGAAGCTACTACGATGAGCAGTTCTTC.

V gene TRBV11-2 combines with J gene TRBJ2-1; perhaps D is TRBD1 or TRBD2 (6 bases each). The CDR3 is 16 amino acids. Germline V lookup: CDR1 SGHAT, CDR2 FQNNGV. The CDR3 spells CISSRMILAGDNEQFF. CDR3 bases: TGTATCAGCAGCCGGATGATACTAGCAGGGGACAATGAGCAGTTCTTC.

This clonotype showed up just a few times. One end of the junction does not line up with germline, which may come from a read error. The genes are TRBV6-6 and TRBJ1-1; D is unclear. The CDR3 is 10 residues long. Germline-derived CDR1 and CDR2 are MNHNY and SVGAGI (reference sequence). CDR3 protein: CAGSNSEALF. The CDR3 region has the DNA TGTGCCGGCAGTAACAGTGAAGCTCTCTTT.

Points on this clonotype: This CDR3 is missing its conserved last phenylalanine or tryptophan, likely due to a read error. This chain connects TRBV11-2 to TRBJ2-7; TRBD2 might be the D (5 bases). The CDR3 is made up of 15 amino acids. Germline lookup yields CDR1 SGHAT and CDR2 FQNNGV. The CDR3 loop is CASSPWASSSYKQYI. The CDR3 coding sequence is TGTGCCAGCAGCCCTTGGGCTAGCAGTTCCTACAAGCAGTACATC.

This clonotype has only one observation. V is TRBV11-2 and J is TRBJ2-7; D is possibly TRBD1 (6 bases). The CDR3 has 16 residues. CDR1 is SGHAT and CDR2 is FQNNGV in the germline V gene. The CDR3 region is CVSSLGSGAGSYKQYV. The CDR3 DNA reads as TGTGTCAGCAGCTTAGGGTCAGGGGCCGGCTCCTACAAGCAGTACGTC.

This clonotype showed up many times. The rearrangement links TRBV6-2 or TRBV6-3 to TRBJ2-7, with D possibly being TRBD1 (5 bases). CDR3 length equals 12 residues. With 6 bases removed from V and 3 bases from J, the gap between germline ends came to 9 bases. Germline assignment: CDR1 MNHEY and CDR2 SVGEGT. CDR3 sequence reads: CASRRQNYEQYF. The CDR3 DNA follows: TGTGCCAGCAGAAGACAGAACTACGAGCAGTACTTC.

The sample holds one count of this clonotype. The chain links TRBV6-6 to TRBJ1-5; the D gene is possibly TRBD1 (5 bases). Germline values: CDR1 MNHNY, CDR2 SVGAGI (reference sequence). Trimming left V 6 bases short and J 5 bases short, with 17 bases between. The CDR3 extends over 15 amino acids. CDR3 nucleotide sequence: TGTGCCAGCAGCTCTAAGACATGGGGGTATCAGCCCCAGCATTTT. It encodes CASSSKTWGYQPQHF.

By frequency in the sample, this clonotype is large. The V call is TRBV11-2, the J call TRBJ2-1; 7 nucleotides match TRBD2. Trimming took 7 bases from V and 10 from J; bases not matched to a gene: 7. Germline values: CDR1 SGHAT, CDR2 FQNNGV. The CDR3 runs 12 residues. CDR3 sequence (DNA): TGTGCCAGCATGGGACTACCTGACGAGCAGTTCTTC. This translates into CASMGLPDEQFF.

The table lists this clonotype with a count of one. At one end the junction does not follow the germline gene, possibly because of a read error. The chain recombines TRBV10-2 with TRBJ1-1; D not certain. Germline-derived CDR1 and CDR2 are WSHSY and SAAADI. The CDR3 has 12 amino acids. Here the CDR3 DNA reads TGCGCCAGCAGGGACCAGAGCACTGAAGTTTTCTTT. Encoded protein: CASRDQSTEVFF.

A word on this clonotype: With a much larger clone just one base away, this may be a read error. V usage is TRBV7-2 and J usage is TRBJ2-1, with D possibly matching TRBD1 (5 bases). Germline V gene sequence: CDR1 SGHTA, CDR2 FQGNSA. The CDR3 loop spans 11 amino acids. This CDR3 is CVSRVYNEQFF. Written as DNA, the CDR3 is TGTGTCAGCAGGGTCTACAATGAGCAGTTCTTC.

The rearrangement links TRBV6-2 or TRBV6-3 to TRBJ2-1; possibly TRBD1 for D (5 bases). The germline CDR1 and CDR2 sequences are MNHEY and SVGEGT. Between the trimmed V and J ends, which lost 10 bases and 7 bases, there was a span of 26 bases. The CDR3 contains 16 residues. CDR3 residues: CANYPFDSPFWNEQFF. CDR3 in DNA: TGTGCCAACTATCCCTTCGACAGTCCTTTTTGGAATGAGCAGTTCTTC.